This passage covers 16 T cell receptor beta chains from one sample sequenced in a study of blood T cell repertoires in COVID-19. Sequenced by immunoSEQ multiplex PCR; TCRdb stores in-frame clones only, minus some. This sample yields roughly 64,000 clones, of which 75% to 95% are seen a single time; around 10% belongs to the top ten. The sequencing input was peripheral blood. The receptors were sampled from an elderly woman with active COVID-19.

The rearrangement links TRBV3-1 (or the pseudogene TRBV3-2) to TRBJ1-5; D is possibly TRBD1 (5 bases). Germline CDR1 is LGHDT and CDR2 is YNNKEL (reference sequence). The CDR3 has 16 amino acids. The V and J ends lost 6 bases and 4 bases respectively, with 19 bases between them. CDR3 nucleotides: TGTGCCAGCAGTCCTACAGGAAGTTTAAGGAATCAGCCCCAGCATTTT. Translated, it gives CASSPTGSLRNQPQHF.

This chain connects TRBV28 to TRBJ2-1; D possibly corresponds to TRBD2 (7 bases). From germline, CDR1 is MDHEN and CDR2 SYDVKM. Trimming left V 6 bases short and J 4 bases short, with 13 bases between. This CDR3 has 14 residues. In DNA, the CDR3 is TGTGCCAGCAGAGGGGGACTACCGTACAATGAGCAGTTCTTC. It encodes CASRGGLPYNEQFF.

The V gene is TRBV12-3 or TRBV12-4, the J gene TRBJ1-1; 7 bases agree with TRBD1. V gave up 6 bases and J gave up 11 bases; unmatched junction bases: 6. There are 11 residues in the CDR3. The CDR3 spells CASRSRGDAFF. CDR3 in DNA: TGTGCCAGCAGGTCCAGGGGGGATGCTTTCTTT.

CDR3 loop: CASSLTGTGEARPQHF. CDR3 DNA: TGTGCCAGCTCACTAACCGGGACAGGGGAGGCCAGACCCCAGCATTTT. V and J are TRBV18 and TRBJ1-5; 10 nucleotides agree with TRBD1. CDR1 and CDR2 from the germline V gene are KGHSH and LQKENI. The CDR3 extends over 16 amino acids. The V and J ends lost 4 bases and 10 bases, in that order; junction bases with no gene match: 13.

This rearrangement joins TRBV5-4 to TRBJ1-1, with unresolved D. The CDR3 extends over 13 amino acids. The V end lost 1 base, the J end lost 4 bases, and 8 bases lay between the germline ends. CDR1 and CDR2 from the germline V gene are SGHNT and YYREEE (reference sequence). CDR3 loop: CASSLMGGTEAFF. CDR3 nucleotides: TGTGCCAGCAGCTTGATGGGAGGCACTGAAGCTTTCTTT.

The V gene is TRBV20-1, the J gene TRBJ2-5; D is undetermined. Germline V lookup: CDR1 DFQATT, CDR2 SNEGSKA (reference sequence). CDR3 length: 11 amino acids. V shed 5 bases and J shed 5 bases, with 9 bases lying between them. CDR3 bases: TGCAGTGCTCACACCGGGGAGACCCAGTACTTC. This sequence encodes CSAHTGETQYF.

The chain is built from TRBV7-9 and TRBJ2-3; 7 bases are a match to TRBD2. Germline values: CDR1 SEHNR, CDR2 FQNEAQ (reference sequence). This CDR3 has 17 amino acids. The ends lost 0 bases at V and 1 base at J; junction bases unmatched: 7. The chain's CDR3 is CASSLALGEGRTDTQYF. The CDR3 coding sequence is TGTGCCAGCAGCTTAGCATTAGGGGAGGGGCGCACAGATACGCAGTATTTT.

This chain connects TRBV6-4 to TRBJ2-3; TRBD2 aligns across 11 bases. With V trimmed by 6 bases and J by 6 bases, 8 bases remained unmatched. Germline V gene data show CDR1 as MRHNA and CDR2 as SNTAGT. The CDR3 extends over 15 amino acids. The CDR3: CASSLSGGAGDTQYF. The CDR3 DNA is TGTGCCAGCAGCCTTAGCGGGGGGGCCGGGGATACGCAGTATTTT.

J is TRBJ1-5 and V is TRBV19, with D perhaps TRBD1 (6 bases). The CDR3 consists of 17 residues. The V and J ends lost 3 bases and 6 bases respectively, with 21 bases between them. CDR1 and CDR2 from the germline V gene are LNHDA and SQIVND (reference sequence). Here the CDR3 reads CASSIGGAAFNGQPQHF. CDR3 sequence (DNA): TGTGCCAGTAGTATTGGGGGGGCGGCTTTTAATGGTCAGCCCCAGCATTTT.

V and J are TRBV18 and TRBJ2-7; 10 nucleotides agree with TRBD1. Per germline, CDR1 KGHSH and CDR2 LQKENI. The ends lost 6 bases at V and 2 bases at J; junction bases unmatched: 10. The length of the CDR3 is 16 residues. The CDR3: CASSPRGTGVTYEQYV. The CDR3 nucleotides read TGTGCCAGCTCCCCCCGAGGGACAGGGGTGACCTACGAGCAGTACGTC.

This chain joins TRBV5-1 and TRBJ2-1; D is possibly TRBD2 (6 bases). Germline-derived CDR1 and CDR2 are SGHRS and YFSETQ. V lost 5 bases and J lost 6, with 9 bases in between. This CDR3 contains 12 residues. The CDR3 DNA follows: TGCGCCAGCAGGCGGACTATCAATGAGCAGTTCTTC. Translating it yields CASRRTINEQFF.

This clone occurred once. V is TRBV2 and J is TRBJ2-7; a weak D match, TRBD2 (6 bases). Trimming removed 1 base at V and 3 bases at J, with 10 bases between. The CDR3 is 14 residues long. CDR1 is SNHLY, CDR2 FYNNEI, per germline. As DNA, the CDR3 is TGTGCCAGCAGTGAAGGGCTGGGACTCTACGAGCAGTACGTC. Amino acids: CASSEGLGLYEQYV.

The chain carries TRBV4-2 and TRBJ2-1, with D possibly TRBD2 on 7 matching bases. Germline-derived CDR1 and CDR2 are LGHNA and YNFKEQ. The CDR3 has 18 residues. The ends were cut back, 0 bases at V and 4 bases at J, with 19 bases in the middle. In nucleotides, the CDR3 is TGTGCCAGCAGCCAAGATGGGGGCGGGGGAGAACCTTACAATGAGCAGTTCTTC. This translates into CASSQDGGGGEPYNEQFF.

The CDR3 is CASSSMGRGDGYTF. The DNA for the CDR3 is TGTGCCAGCAGTTCGATGGGCAGGGGAGACGGCTACACCTTC. This chain connects TRBV28 to TRBJ1-2, with D possibly TRBD1 on 6 matching bases. V lost 4 bases and J lost 8, with 17 bases in between. CDR1 and CDR2 (germline): MDHEN, SYDVKM. The CDR3 runs 14 residues.

The chain combines TRBV3-1 (or the pseudogene TRBV3-2) with TRBJ1-3; weak D call: TRBD1 (6 bases). Germline CDR1 and CDR2: LGHDT and YNNKEL (reference sequence). The CDR3 consists of 14 residues. V lost 7 bases and J 0 bases, leaving 10 bases between the germline ends. In nucleotides, the CDR3 is TGTGCCAGCAACCTAGGGGGCTCTGGAAACACCATATATTTT. This codes for CASNLGGSGNTIYF.

V usage is TRBV5-1 and J usage is TRBJ2-5, with 14 bases that match TRBD2. This CDR3 comprises 16 residues. V shed 0 bases, J shed 4 bases, and the junction held 2 bases outside the gene matches. Germline-derived CDR1 and CDR2 are SGHRS and YFSETQ. The CDR3 sequence is CASSLDGTSGGETQYF. The CDR3 nucleotides are TGCGCCAGCAGCTTGGATGGGACTAGCGGGGGAGAGACCCAGTACTTC.